The rows below give T cell receptor beta chains drawn from one sample of a study of technical replicates of blood from a handful of donors. Profiled with immunoSEQ multiplex PCR; TCRdb holds only in-frame clones, not every one. The profile shows fewer than 15,000 clones, 90% to 95% of them singletons. The sequenced material came from PBMCs. These receptors were obtained from a human donor in good health. Each CDR3 is given with its conserved first and last residue. The D gene is left open where the match is weak.

d_gene: NA
v_gene: TRBV4-1
j_gene: TRBJ2-7
CDR3nt: TGCGCCAGCAGCCAAGGACTGGGAGCTTTCTACAGCTCCTACGAGCAGTACTTC
CDR3aa: CASSQGLGAFYSSYEQYF

d_gene: NA
v_gene: TRBV5-4
j_gene: TRBJ1-2
CDR3nt: TGTGCCAGCAGTTACCACGGACATAACTATGGCTACACCTTC
CDR3aa: CASSYHGHNYGYTF

d_gene: TRBD2
v_gene: TRBV27
j_gene: TRBJ2-1
CDR3nt: TGTGCCAGCAGTTTAGGGACTAGCGGGATCCACAATGAGCAGTTCTTC
CDR3aa: CASSLGTSGIHNEQFF

d_gene: NA
v_gene: TRBV9
j_gene: TRBJ2-7
CDR3nt: TGTGCCAGCAGCGCCAACAGGGATTACGAGCAGTACTTC
CDR3aa: CASSANRDYEQYF

d_gene: NA
v_gene: TRBV29-1
j_gene: TRBJ1-1
CDR3nt: TGCAGCGTTGTGAGAGGGGGGGCGAACACTGAAGCTTTCTTT
CDR3aa: CSVVRGGANTEAFF

d_gene: TRBD1
v_gene: TRBV27
j_gene: TRBJ1-2
CDR3nt: TGTGCCAGCAGTCTCTCTCGGACAGGCTGGTATGGCTACACCTTC
CDR3aa: CASSLSRTGWYGYTF

d_gene: NA
v_gene: TRBV5-1
j_gene: TRBJ2-7
CDR3nt: TGCGCCAGCAGCCGTGGGGGCGACTCCTACGAGCAGTACTTC
CDR3aa: CASSRGGDSYEQYF

d_gene: NA
v_gene: TRBV28
j_gene: TRBJ1-1
CDR3nt: TGTGCCAGCAGTTTACCGGCGGGGCGGGGCACTGAAGCTTTCTTT
CDR3aa: CASSLPAGRGTEAFF

d_gene: NA
v_gene: TRBV5-1
j_gene: TRBJ2-3
CDR3nt: TGCGCCAGCACAAAGGACTACTTCACAGATACGCAGTATTTT
CDR3aa: CASTKDYFTDTQYF

d_gene: TRBD2
v_gene: TRBV30
j_gene: TRBJ2-2
CDR3nt: TGTGCCTGGAGTGGGTTTCTAGCGGGGGGCACCGGGGAGCTGTTTTTT
CDR3aa: CAWSGFLAGGTGELFF

d_gene: NA
v_gene: TRBV21-1
j_gene: TRBJ1-3
CDR3nt: TGTGCCAGCAGCAAGAGTCGTGCGGACTCTGGAAACACCATATATTTT
CDR3aa: CASSKSRADSGNTIYF

d_gene: NA
v_gene: TRBV18
j_gene: TRBJ2-5
CDR3nt: TGTGCCAGCTCACCACGTGGAGCACCAGAGACCCAGTACTTC
CDR3aa: CASSPRGAPETQYF

d_gene: TRBD2
v_gene: TRBV2
j_gene: TRBJ2-1
CDR3nt: TGTGCCAGCGTACGGACTAGCGGGAGCTCCTACAATGAGCAGTTCTTC
CDR3aa: CASVRTSGSSYNEQFF

d_gene: NA
v_gene: TRBV7-9
j_gene: TRBJ2-3
CDR3nt: TGTGCCAGCAGCTTTGTAGGGGTCGGCACAGATACGCAGTATTTT
CDR3aa: CASSFVGVGTDTQYF

d_gene: TRBD1
v_gene: TRBV6-6
j_gene: TRBJ2-5
CDR3nt: TGTGCCAGCAGCCTATATCGCAGGGGGCAAGAGACCCAGTACTTC
CDR3aa: CASSLYRRGQETQYF

d_gene: TRBD2
v_gene: TRBV6-5
j_gene: TRBJ2-1
CDR3nt: TGTGCCAGCAGTTCTCGTACTAGCGGGAGGCACAATGAGCAGTTCTTC
CDR3aa: CASSSRTSGRHNEQFF

d_gene: TRBD1
v_gene: TRBV5-1
j_gene: TRBJ2-7
CDR3nt: TGCGCCAGCAGCCCATGGGGACAGATCTACGAGCAGTACTTC
CDR3aa: CASSPWGQIYEQYF

d_gene: TRBD2
v_gene: TRBV28
j_gene: TRBJ2-3
CDR3nt: TGTGCCAGCAGTTTCGGGACTACCACAGATACGCAGTATTTT
CDR3aa: CASSFGTTTDTQYF

d_gene: NA
v_gene: TRBV28
j_gene: TRBJ2-1
CDR3nt: TGTGCCAGCCAGTCCGGAGTTGAGCAGTTCTTC
CDR3aa: CASQSGVEQFF

d_gene: NA
v_gene: TRBV30
j_gene: TRBJ1-2
CDR3nt: TGTGCCTGGAGTTCTACCTTGCCTAGGGGGTATGGCTACACCTTC
CDR3aa: CAWSSTLPRGYGYTF

d_gene: TRBD1
v_gene: TRBV5-1
j_gene: TRBJ1-1
CDR3nt: TGCGCCAGCAGCATGGGACAGGGAACGTCTGAAGCTTTCTTT
CDR3aa: CASSMGQGTSEAFF

d_gene: TRBD1
v_gene: TRBV5-1
j_gene: TRBJ1-2
CDR3nt: TGCGCCAGCAGCTTGGAACCTACAGGGGGGGACTATGGCTACACCTTC
CDR3aa: CASSLEPTGGDYGYTF

d_gene: TRBD1
v_gene: TRBV7-9
j_gene: TRBJ2-3
CDR3nt: TGTGCCAGCAGCCAAGACAGGGAGACAGATACGCAGTATTTT
CDR3aa: CASSQDRETDTQYF

d_gene: TRBD2
v_gene: TRBV7-2
j_gene: TRBJ2-5
CDR3nt: TGTGCCAGCAGGCCTGGGACTAGCGGGAGGGGAGAGACCCAGTACTTC
CDR3aa: CASRPGTSGRGETQYF

d_gene: NA
v_gene: TRBV7-9
j_gene: TRBJ1-2
CDR3nt: TGTGCCAGCAGCCCGAGGGAGGACGGCGGCTACACCTTC
CDR3aa: CASSPREDGGYTF

d_gene: NA
v_gene: TRBV28
j_gene: TRBJ2-5
CDR3nt: TGTGCCAGCAGTACGGGAGTGAGAGAGACCCAGTACTTC
CDR3aa: CASSTGVRETQYF

d_gene: TRBD2
v_gene: TRBV29-1
j_gene: TRBJ2-5
CDR3nt: TGCAGCGCCGCTAGCGGGAGTGTGGAGACCCAGTACTTC
CDR3aa: CSAASGSVETQYF

d_gene: NA
v_gene: TRBV6-5
j_gene: TRBJ1-2
CDR3nt: TGTGCCAGCACCGCCGATGTACAGTATGGCTACACCTTC
CDR3aa: CASTADVQYGYTF

d_gene: NA
v_gene: TRBV21-1
j_gene: TRBJ1-5
CDR3nt: TGTGCCAGCAGCAAAGTGGCAGGGGCTCCCACCACCGATCAGCCCCAGCATTTT
CDR3aa: CASSKVAGAPTTDQPQHF

d_gene: NA
v_gene: TRBV6-5
j_gene: TRBJ1-4
CDR3nt: TGTGCCAGCAGGGACAGCCTGGATGAAAAACTGTTTTTT
CDR3aa: CASRDSLDEKLFF

d_gene: TRBD2
v_gene: TRBV5-1
j_gene: TRBJ2-4
CDR3nt: TGCGCCAGCAGCTTACGAGCGGGAGACATTCAGTACTTC
CDR3aa: CASSLRAGDIQYF